Detailed here is one TCR beta chain. This sample stems from a study of Graves' ophthalmopathy and Graves' hyperthyroidism. The hyperthyroidism patients, aged 18 to 65, had been newly diagnosed, with under 2 months' duration. RNA transcripts served as template for amplifying TCR beta CDR3 sequences. Second-round multiplex PCR came after first-round RT-PCR with HTBI primers. TCRdb recomputed calls from the multiplex PCR reads with MiXCR, one row per CDR3 protein. The data hold some 1.1 million distinct CDR3 sequences, with approximately 35% observed a single time. Sequences were obtained from peripheral blood or thyroid tissue (not recorded which). This TCR derives from an adult man with Graves' hyperthyroidism.

In DNA form, the CDR3 reads TGCAGCGCTAAGGGGCAGGGAGGAATGTATGGCTACACCATATATTTT. It translates to CSAKGQGGMYGYTIYF. V and J are TRBV29-1 and TRBJ1-3; maybe TRBD1 (5 bases). CDR1 SQVTM and CDR2 ANQGSEA come from the germline V gene. With 7 bases removed from V and 8 bases from J, the gap between germline ends came to 27 bases. The CDR3 is 16 amino acids.